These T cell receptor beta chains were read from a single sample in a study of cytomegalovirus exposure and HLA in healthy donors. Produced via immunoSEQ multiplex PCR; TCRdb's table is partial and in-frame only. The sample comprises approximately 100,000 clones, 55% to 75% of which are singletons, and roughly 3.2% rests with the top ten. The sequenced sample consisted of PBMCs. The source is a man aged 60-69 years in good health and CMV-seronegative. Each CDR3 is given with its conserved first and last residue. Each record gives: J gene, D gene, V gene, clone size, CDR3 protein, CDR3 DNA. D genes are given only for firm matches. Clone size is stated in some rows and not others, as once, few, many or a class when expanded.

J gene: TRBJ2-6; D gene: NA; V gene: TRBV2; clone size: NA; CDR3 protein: CASSRGSGANVLTF; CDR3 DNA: TGTGCCAGCAGTCGGGGATCTGGGGCCAACGTCCTGACTTTC
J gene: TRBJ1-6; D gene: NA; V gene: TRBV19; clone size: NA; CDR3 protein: CASSIEVESPLHF; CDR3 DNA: TGTGCCAGTAGTATAGAGGTGGAGTCACCCCTCCACTTT
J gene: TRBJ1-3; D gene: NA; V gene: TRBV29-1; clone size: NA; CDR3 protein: CSVDQTRSGNTIYF; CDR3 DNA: TGCAGCGTTGACCAAACAAGATCTGGAAACACCATATATTTT
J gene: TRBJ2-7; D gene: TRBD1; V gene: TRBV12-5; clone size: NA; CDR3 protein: CASDYRDRGPYEQYF; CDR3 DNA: TGTGCTAGTGATTACCGGGACAGGGGCCCCTACGAGCAGTACTTC
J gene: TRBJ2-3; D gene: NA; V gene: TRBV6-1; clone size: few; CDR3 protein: CASSEIWGGSTDTQYF; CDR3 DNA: TGTGCCAGCAGTGAAATTTGGGGGGGCAGCACAGATACGCAGTATTTT
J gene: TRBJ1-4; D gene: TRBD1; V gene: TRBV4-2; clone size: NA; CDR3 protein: CASSQLQGADEKLFF; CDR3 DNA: TGTGCCAGCAGCCAATTACAGGGGGCGGATGAAAAACTGTTTTTT
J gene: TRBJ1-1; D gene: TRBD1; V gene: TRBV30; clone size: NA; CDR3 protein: CAWSTNRGSEAFF; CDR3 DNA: TGTGCCTGGAGCACCAACAGGGGGAGTGAAGCTTTCTTT
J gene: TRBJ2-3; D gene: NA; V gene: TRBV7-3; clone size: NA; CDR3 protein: CASSNEFRTDTQYF; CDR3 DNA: TGTGCCAGCAGTAACGAGTTTCGCACAGATACGCAGTATTTT
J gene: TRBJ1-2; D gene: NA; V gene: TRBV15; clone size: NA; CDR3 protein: CATSRERTPYGYTF; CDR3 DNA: TGTGCCACCAGCAGAGAAAGGACACCGTATGGCTACACCTTC
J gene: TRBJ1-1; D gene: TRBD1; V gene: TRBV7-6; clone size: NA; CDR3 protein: CASSIRQGAQNEAFF; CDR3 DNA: TGTGCCAGCAGCATTCGACAGGGGGCACAGAATGAAGCTTTCTTT
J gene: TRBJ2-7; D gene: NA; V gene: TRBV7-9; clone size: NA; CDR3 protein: CSSNPDSYEQYF; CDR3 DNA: TGTTCCAGCAACCCAGACAGTTACGAGCAGTACTTC
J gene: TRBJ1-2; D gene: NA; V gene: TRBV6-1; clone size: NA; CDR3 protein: CASSVRDRVNDGYTF; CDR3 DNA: TGTGCCAGCAGTGTCAGGGATAGGGTGAATGATGGCTACACCTTC
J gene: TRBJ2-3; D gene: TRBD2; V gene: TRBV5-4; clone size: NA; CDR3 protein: CASSLGGSNADTQYF; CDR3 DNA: TGTGCCAGCAGCTTAGGCGGGAGTAATGCGGATACGCAGTATTTT
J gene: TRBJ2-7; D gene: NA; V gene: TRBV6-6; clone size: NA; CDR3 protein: CASSYGLASGEQYF; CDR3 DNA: TGTGCCAGCAGTTATGGTCTAGCCTCGGGCGAGCAGTACTTC
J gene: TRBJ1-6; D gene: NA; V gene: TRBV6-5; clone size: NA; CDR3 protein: CASRDQGFNSPLHF; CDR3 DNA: TGTGCCAGCAGAGATCAGGGATTTAATTCACCCCTCCACTTT
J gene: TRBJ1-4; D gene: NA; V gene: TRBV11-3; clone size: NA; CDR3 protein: CASSLERDEKLFF; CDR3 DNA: TGTGCCAGCAGCTTAGAGCGGGACGAAAAACTGTTTTTT
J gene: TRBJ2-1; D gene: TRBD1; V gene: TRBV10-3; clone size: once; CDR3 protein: CAISVDRGNNEQFF; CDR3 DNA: TGTGCCATCAGTGTCGACAGGGGAAACAATGAGCAGTTCTTC
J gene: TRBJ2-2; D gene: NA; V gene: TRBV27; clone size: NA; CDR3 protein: CASRSRTVSLTGELFF; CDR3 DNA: TGTGCCAGCAGATCCCGGACAGTTTCTCTCACCGGGGAGCTGTTTTTT
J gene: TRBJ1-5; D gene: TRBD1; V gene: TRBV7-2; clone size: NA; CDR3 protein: CASSTGEFRPQHF; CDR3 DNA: TGTGCCAGCAGCACAGGGGAATTTCGGCCCCAGCATTTT
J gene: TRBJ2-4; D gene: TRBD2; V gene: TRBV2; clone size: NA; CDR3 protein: CASWTSGLAKNIQYF; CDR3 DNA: TGTGCCAGCTGGACTAGCGGCCTAGCCAAAAACATTCAGTACTTC
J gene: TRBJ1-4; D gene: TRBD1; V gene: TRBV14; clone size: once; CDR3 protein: CASSQPGTGAKLFF; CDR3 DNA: TGTGCCAGCAGCCAACCAGGGACAGGGGCAAAACTGTTTTTT
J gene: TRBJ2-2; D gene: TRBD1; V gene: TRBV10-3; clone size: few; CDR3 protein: CAISGKGANTGELFF; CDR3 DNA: TGTGCCATCAGTGGTAAGGGGGCCAACACCGGGGAGCTGTTTTTT
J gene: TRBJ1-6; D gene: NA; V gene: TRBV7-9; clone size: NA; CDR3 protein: CSSSLEGTPLHF; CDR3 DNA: TGTTCCAGCAGCTTGGAGGGGACACCCCTCCACTTT
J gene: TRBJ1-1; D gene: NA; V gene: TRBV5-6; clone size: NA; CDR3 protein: CASSRGGGAGAEAFF; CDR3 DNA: TGTGCCAGCAGCCGGGGTGGGGGGGCAGGGGCTGAAGCTTTCTTT
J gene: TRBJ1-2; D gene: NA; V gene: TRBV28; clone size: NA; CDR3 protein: CASSLSTGANYGYTF; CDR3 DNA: TGTGCCAGCAGTTTGTCTACAGGAGCCAACTATGGCTACACCTTC
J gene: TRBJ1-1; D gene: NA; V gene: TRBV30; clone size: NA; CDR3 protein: CAWSAQRPVEAFF; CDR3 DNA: TGTGCCTGGAGTGCCCAACGTCCGGTTGAAGCTTTCTTT
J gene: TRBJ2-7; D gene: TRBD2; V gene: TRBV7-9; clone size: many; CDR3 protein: CASSSSGGLYEQYF; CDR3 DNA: TGTGCCAGCAGCTCAAGCGGGGGCCTATACGAGCAGTACTTC
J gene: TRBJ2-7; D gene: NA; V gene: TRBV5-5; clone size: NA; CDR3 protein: CASSLATGTYEQYF; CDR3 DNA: TGTGCCAGCAGCTTGGCGACAGGTACTTACGAGCAGTACTTC
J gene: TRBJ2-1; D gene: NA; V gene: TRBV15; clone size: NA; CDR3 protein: CATYDPGSYNEQFF; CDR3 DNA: TGTGCCACGTACGACCCAGGCTCCTACAATGAGCAGTTCTTC
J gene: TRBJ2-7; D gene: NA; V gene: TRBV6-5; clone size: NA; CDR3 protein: CASSEEERNEQYF; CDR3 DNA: TGTGCCAGCAGTGAAGAAGAGCGAAACGAGCAGTACTTC
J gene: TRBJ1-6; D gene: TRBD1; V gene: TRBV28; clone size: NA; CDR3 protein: CASSLPPTGGARSPLHF; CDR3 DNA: TGTGCCAGCAGCCTACCCCCGACAGGGGGCGCACGGTCACCCCTCCACTTT
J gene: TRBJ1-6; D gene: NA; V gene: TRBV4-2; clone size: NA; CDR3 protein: CASSQRDGGNSPLHF; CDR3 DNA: TGTGCCAGCAGCCAACGGGACGGGGGTAATTCACCCCTCCACTTT
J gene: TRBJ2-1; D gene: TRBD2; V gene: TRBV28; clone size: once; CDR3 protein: CASSFLGTSGIPHEQFF; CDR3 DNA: TGTGCCAGCAGCTTCCTCGGGACTAGCGGGATTCCCCATGAGCAGTTCTTC
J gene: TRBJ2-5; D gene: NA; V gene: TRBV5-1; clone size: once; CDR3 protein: CASSPGRQETQYF; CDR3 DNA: TGCGCCAGCAGCCCCGGTCGACAAGAGACCCAGTACTTC
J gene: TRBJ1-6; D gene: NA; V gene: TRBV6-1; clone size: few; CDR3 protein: CASRQGSSYNSPLHF; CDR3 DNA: TGTGCCAGCAGACAGGGTAGCTCCTATAATTCACCCCTCCACTTT
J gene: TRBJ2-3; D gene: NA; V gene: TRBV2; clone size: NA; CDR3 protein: CASSDERRGQYF; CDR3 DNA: TGTGCCAGCAGTGACGAACGCAGGGGGCAGTATTTT
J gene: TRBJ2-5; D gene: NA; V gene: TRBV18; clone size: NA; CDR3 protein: CASSPRGDVETQYF; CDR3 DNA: TGTGCCAGCTCACCACGGGGGGACGTGGAGACCCAGTACTTC
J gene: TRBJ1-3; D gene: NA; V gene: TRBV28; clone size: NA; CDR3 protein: CASSLFPAAGNTIYF; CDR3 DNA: TGTGCCAGCAGTTTATTCCCCGCGGCGGGAAACACCATATATTTT
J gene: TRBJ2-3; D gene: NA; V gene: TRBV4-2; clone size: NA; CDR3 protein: CASSQDGRGRTDTQYF; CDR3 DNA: TGTGCCAGCAGCCAAGATGGGCGGGGCCGCACAGATACGCAGTATTTT
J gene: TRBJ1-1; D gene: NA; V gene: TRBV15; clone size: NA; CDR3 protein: CATSTVSGLEAFF; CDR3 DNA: TGTGCCACCAGCACTGTATCAGGACTTGAAGCTTTCTTT
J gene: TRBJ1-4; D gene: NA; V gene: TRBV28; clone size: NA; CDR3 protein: CASSSSTGKLFF; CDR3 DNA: TGTGCCAGCAGTTCAAGTACAGGGAAACTGTTTTTT
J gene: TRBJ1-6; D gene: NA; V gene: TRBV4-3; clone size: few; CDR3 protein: CASSQVIPSGSPLHF; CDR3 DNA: TGCGCCAGCAGCCAAGTGATCCCGTCCGGTTCACCCCTCCACTTT
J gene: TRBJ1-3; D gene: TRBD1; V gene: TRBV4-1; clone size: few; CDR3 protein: CASSPVGQGENTIYF; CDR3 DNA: TGCGCCAGCAGCCCCGTGGGACAGGGGGAAAACACCATATATTTT
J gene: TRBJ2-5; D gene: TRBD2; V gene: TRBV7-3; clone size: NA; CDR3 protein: CASSLGAGGRETQYF; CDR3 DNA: TGTGCCAGCAGCCTCGGGGCGGGGGGCCGAGAGACCCAGTACTTC
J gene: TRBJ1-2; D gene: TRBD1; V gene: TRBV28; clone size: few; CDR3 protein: CASSPPPGADRGYGYTF; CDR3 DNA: TGTGCCAGCAGCCCACCTCCCGGAGCGGACAGGGGTTATGGCTACACCTTC
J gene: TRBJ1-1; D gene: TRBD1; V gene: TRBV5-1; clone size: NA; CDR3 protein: CASSYDHRGTEAFF; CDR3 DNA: TGCGCCAGCAGCTACGACCACAGGGGCACTGAAGCTTTCTTT